The T cell receptor (beta chain) described here comes from a study of blood T cell repertoires in COVID-19. Study-wide context: Specimens from acute and convalescent COVID-19 originated in the United States, Italy and Spain.

The CDR3 covers 14 residues. With 2 bases removed from V and 8 bases from J, the gap between germline ends came to 12 bases. Looked up from germline, CDR1 is SNHLY and CDR2 is FYNNEI. The count of this clone is one. Authors' analysis steps: Amplification from reference gene primers served as the basis for estimated nucleated cell counts. Produced via immunoSEQ multiplex PCR; TCRdb's table is partial and in-frame only. V and J calls and clone size come straight from that table; D and trimming were deduced from the DNA. The sample carries around 200,000 clones, more than 85% recorded once. This clonotype was sampled from a man in his forties or fifties with active or convalescent COVID-19. The chain employs TRBV2 and TRBJ1-4, with D possibly being TRBD1 (5 bases). Material: peripheral blood. The CDR3 sequence: CASSEIGAEEKLFF. In nucleotides, the CDR3 is TGTGCCAGCAGTGAAATAGGGGCGGAGGAAAAACTGTTTTTT. The entire variable domain, with the rest obtained from reference TRBV2 and TRBJ1-4, is as follows: EPEVTQTPSHQVTQMGQEVILRCVPISNHLYFYWYRQILGQKVEFLVSFYNNEISEKSEIFDDQFSVERPDGSNFTLKIRSTKLEDSAMYFCASSEIGAEEKLFFGSGTQLSVL.